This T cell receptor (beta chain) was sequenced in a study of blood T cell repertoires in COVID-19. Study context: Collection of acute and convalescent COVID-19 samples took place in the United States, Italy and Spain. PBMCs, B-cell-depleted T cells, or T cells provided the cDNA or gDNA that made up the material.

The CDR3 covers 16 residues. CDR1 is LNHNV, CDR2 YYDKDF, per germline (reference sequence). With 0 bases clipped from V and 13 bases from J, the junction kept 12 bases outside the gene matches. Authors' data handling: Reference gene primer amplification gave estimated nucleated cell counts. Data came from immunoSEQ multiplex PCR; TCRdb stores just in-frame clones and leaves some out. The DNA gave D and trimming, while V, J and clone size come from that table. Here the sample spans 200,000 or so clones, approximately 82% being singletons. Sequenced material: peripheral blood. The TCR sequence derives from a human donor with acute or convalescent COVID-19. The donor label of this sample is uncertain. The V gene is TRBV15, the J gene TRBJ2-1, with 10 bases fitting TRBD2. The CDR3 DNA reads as TGTGCCACCAGCAGAGACGTAGCGGGGGGCCTAAGACAACAGTTCTTC. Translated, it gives CATSRDVAGGLRQQFF.